Described below is a single T cell receptor (beta chain) sequence and its context. Its cognate antigen has yet to be identified. No much larger clone is present one base from it, and per-base qualities are unavailable. This sample stems from a study of patients and donors after allogeneic stem cell transplantation (dated by TCRdb to 2018 to 2020). The CDR3 contains 13 residues, cysteine and phenylalanine counted. Here the CDR3 DNA is all that survives: 39 bases in frame from base 1. CDR1 LNHNV and CDR2 YYDKDF were looked up in the germline V gene (reference sequence). Trimming takes 4 bases from V and 5 bases from J, and the germline ends sit 12 bases apart. Preparation of the library involved RT-PCR. Sequencing was performed on a NextSeq 550. TCRdb's own reprocessing of the public reads used fastp at Q25 and MiXCR and kept productive beta chains. Records with the same CDR3 protein are collapsed into one entry carrying the most frequent genes and DNA. Recorded for this sample are about a million distinct CDR3 sequences; about 20% of them occurred a single time. The ten largest make up roughly 6.4% of the sample.

This receptor was identified in a human donor who was either an allogeneic HSCT recipient or a stem cell or donor lymphocyte infusion donor (not recorded which). It is not recorded whose cells these are; they may come from a transplant donor. The V gene is TRBV15 and the J gene is TRBJ2-7, with no D gene named confidently. Sequencing was carried out using blood, either unsorted or a sorted T cell fraction (not recorded which). The CDR3 reads CATSKSSTDEQYF. The DNA reads as follows: TGTGCCACCAGCAAATCTAGTACGGACGAGCAGTACTTC. With all but the CDR3 taken from the reference TRBV15 and TRBJ2-7 genes, the full variable domain is: DAMVIQNPRYQVTQFGKPVTLSCSQTLNHNVMYWYQQKSSQAPKLLFHYYDKDFNNEADTPDNFQSRRPNTSFCFLDIRSPGLGDTAMYLCATSKSSTDEQYFGPGTRLTVT.